This TCR beta chain was identified during a study of blood T cell repertoires in COVID-19. Study information: Researchers got acute and convalescent COVID-19 samples from the United States, Italy and Spain. The cDNA or gDNA used as material had been derived from T cells, B-cell-depleted T cells, or PBMCs.

This clone was seen at least ten times. Per germline, CDR1 SGHVS and CDR2 FQNEAQ. The CDR3 length is 14 residues. Deletions cut 1 base from V and 4 bases from J, with 8 bases between. The repertoire was sequenced with immunoSEQ multiplex PCR; TCRdb's copy has only in-frame clones and lacks some. The table has fewer than 200,000 clones, about 78% seen once; the top ten hold roughly 17%. Participants reported their clinical history, and cohort assignment relied on those reports. Recovery meant two consecutive negative NP/OP PCR tests, professional clearance, or resolved symptoms. The V call is TRBV7-8, the J call TRBJ1-5; D not certain. The specimen was PBMCs or T cells enriched from blood (not recorded which). This TCR was sampled from a woman aged 45 to 65 who had recovered from COVID-19. The CDR3 nucleotides are TGTGCCAGCAGCTTAGAACGGGGAAATCAGCCCCAGCATTTT. Translation gives CASSLERGNQPQHF.